A selection of T cell receptor beta chains follows, all from one sample in a study of glioma-infiltrating T cells after dendritic cell vaccination. Profiled with immunoSEQ multiplex PCR; TCRdb holds only in-frame clones, not every one. The sample carries 85,000 to 100,000 clones, about 85% recorded once. The source was blood, collected after dendritic cell vaccination. These receptors came from a human donor with glioblastoma. CDR3s include the opening cysteine and the closing phenylalanine or tryptophan.

CDR3	V	J
CASKEVDNEQFF	TRBV28	TRBJ2-1
CASSDYLPGQRAPNYGYTF	TRBV6-1	TRBJ1-2
CASSISGTGITQTQYF	TRBV18	TRBJ2-5
CASRRLALNEQFF	TRBV6-1	TRBJ2-1
CASSLLAGGLSYEQYF	TRBV5-4	TRBJ2-7
CASSRLAGTDTQYF	TRBV5-6	TRBJ2-3
CASSLARREDEQYF	TRBV7-9	NA
CASSSLQGKINYGYTF	TRBV5-6	TRBJ1-2
CASSVWTGQETQYF	TRBV6-1	TRBJ2-5
CAWSVGPNSPLHF	TRBV30	TRBJ1-6
CASIQDSQYF	TRBV2	TRBJ2-7
CASSLDPAGDTQYF	TRBV7-2	TRBJ2-3
CASTNSRTSGRTGELFF	TRBV19	TRBJ2-2
CASRAGLGTDTQYF	TRBV7-8	TRBJ2-3
CASTLGLAGSTDTQYF	TRBV19	TRBJ2-3
CASSLGSDQPQHF	TRBV7-8	TRBJ1-5
CSASGQGREKLFF	TRBV29-1	TRBJ1-4
CASSLDRAGTEAFF	TRBV7-6	TRBJ1-1
CASSLVGQGSGNTIYF	TRBV5-1	TRBJ1-3
CSVGASGLAGLYF	TRBV29-1	TRBJ2-3
CASSKGTGSNQPQHF	TRBV18	TRBJ1-5
CASSSYSLGGLGNEQFF	TRBV7-6	TRBJ2-1
CASSLRAGDRSTDTQYF	TRBV4-1	TRBJ2-3
CASSSGGRGYTF	TRBV5-4	TRBJ1-2
CATQQGASQPQHF	TRBV6-6	TRBJ1-5
CASSSPGQPHSGNTIYF	TRBV5-6	TRBJ1-3
CASLLDRGSYNSPLHF	TRBV2	TRBJ1-6
CASSQEGASGRSEQFF	TRBV4-2	TRBJ2-1
CASIVAGGPRETQYF	TRBV2	TRBJ2-5
CASSYTGRGGYTF	TRBV27	TRBJ1-2
CSAAGGLMNTEAFF	TRBV29-1	TRBJ1-1
CASSPSKGREGNQPQHF	TRBV18	TRBJ1-5
CASSVGGVGQPQHF	TRBV9	TRBJ1-5
CSVTADSGSDTQYF	TRBV29-1	TRBJ2-3
CASSLGQINYGYTF	TRBV7-9	TRBJ1-2
CASAAISTLAKNIQYF	TRBV4-2	TRBJ2-4
CASSVADSYYGYTF	TRBV9	TRBJ1-2
CASSAGQGAGNTIYF	TRBV6-1	TRBJ1-3
CASSESPRGGGTDTQYF	TRBV6-4	TRBJ2-3
CASSLAGGLETQYF	TRBV5-1	TRBJ2-5
CASSYGRAYYHGYTF	TRBV6-5	TRBJ1-2
CASSEQAGSYNEQFF	TRBV6-1	TRBJ2-1
CASSVFPSGSTDTQYF	TRBV9	TRBJ2-3